Listed below are T cell receptor beta chains from one sample, sequenced in a study of blood T cell repertoires in COVID-19. Repertoires were generated with immunoSEQ multiplex PCR, while TCRdb's copy carries only in-frame clones and drops some. This repertoire shows 250,000 or so clones, more than 70% found once; its top ten account for 9% to 15%. Sequencing used peripheral blood. These receptors all stem from an elderly man with acute or convalescent COVID-19. The CDR3 runs from the conserved cysteine through the conserved F or W. Each record gives: D gene, J gene, clone size, V gene, CDR3 protein, CDR3 DNA. D genes are given only for firm matches. Part of the rows lack a size; the others show once, few, many or a class for expanded clones.

D gene: TRBD2
J gene: TRBJ2-2
clone size: NA
V gene: TRBV7-2
CDR3 protein: CASSRGLAGTGELFF
CDR3 DNA: TGTGCCAGCAGCCGCGGACTAGCGGGCACCGGGGAGCTGTTTTTT

D gene: NA
J gene: TRBJ2-7
clone size: NA
V gene: TRBV3-1/TRBV3-2
CDR3 protein: CASSQAGRAEEQYF
CDR3 DNA: TGTGCCAGCAGCCAAGCAGGCAGAGCAGAGGAGCAGTACTTC

D gene: TRBD1
J gene: TRBJ1-5
clone size: NA
V gene: TRBV6-5
CDR3 protein: CASSYWTGLDNQPQHF
CDR3 DNA: TGTGCCAGCAGTTACTGGACAGGGTTGGACAATCAGCCCCAGCATTTT

D gene: TRBD1
J gene: TRBJ1-2
clone size: NA
V gene: TRBV19
CDR3 protein: CASSMTGGEGYTF
CDR3 DNA: TGTGCCAGTAGTATGACAGGGGGCGAAGGCTACACCTTC

D gene: TRBD1
J gene: TRBJ2-3
clone size: NA
V gene: TRBV2
CDR3 protein: CASLRDRSTDTQYF
CDR3 DNA: TGTGCCAGCCTCCGGGACAGGAGCACAGATACGCAGTATTTT

D gene: TRBD1
J gene: TRBJ2-7
clone size: NA
V gene: TRBV6-2/TRBV6-3
CDR3 protein: CASSYLQGAGEQYF
CDR3 DNA: TGTGCCAGCAGTTACCTACAGGGGGCAGGAGAGCAGTACTTC

D gene: NA
J gene: TRBJ2-2
clone size: NA
V gene: TRBV24-1
CDR3 protein: CATSVGRGVLGGELFF
CDR3 DNA: TGTGCCACCAGTGTAGGACGGGGAGTTCTTGGCGGGGAGCTGTTTTTT

D gene: TRBD2
J gene: TRBJ2-7
clone size: NA
V gene: TRBV28
CDR3 protein: CASSSLRLAGGFREQYF
CDR3 DNA: TGTGCCAGCAGTTCCCTCCGACTAGCGGGGGGCTTTCGTGAGCAGTACTTC

D gene: TRBD1
J gene: TRBJ1-5
clone size: NA
V gene: TRBV29-1
CDR3 protein: CSVGQGGQPQHF
CDR3 DNA: TGCAGCGTCGGACAGGGGGGTCAGCCCCAGCATTTT

D gene: TRBD1
J gene: TRBJ2-2
clone size: once
V gene: TRBV3-1/TRBV3-2
CDR3 protein: CASSKGGIQLQNTGELFF
CDR3 DNA: TGTGCCAGCAGCAAAGGGGGCATTCAATTGCAGAACACCGGGGAGCTGTTTTTT

D gene: NA
J gene: TRBJ2-3
clone size: NA
V gene: TRBV4-2
CDR3 protein: CASSQELARASTDTQYF
CDR3 DNA: TGTGCCAGCAGCCAAGAACTGGCGCGGGCAAGCACAGATACGCAGTATTTT

D gene: NA
J gene: TRBJ2-7
clone size: NA
V gene: TRBV28
CDR3 protein: CASSLVGKSYEQYF
CDR3 DNA: TGTGCCAGCAGTTTGGTGGGCAAGTCCTACGAGCAGTACTTC

D gene: TRBD1
J gene: TRBJ1-6
clone size: NA
V gene: TRBV7-2
CDR3 protein: CASSHRTGGNSPLHF
CDR3 DNA: TGTGCCAGCAGCCATCGGACAGGGGGTAATTCACCCCTCCACTTT

D gene: NA
J gene: TRBJ2-1
clone size: once
V gene: TRBV29-1
CDR3 protein: CSLWTQSSYNEQFF
CDR3 DNA: TGCAGCTTGTGGACACAGAGCTCCTACAATGAGCAGTTCTTC

D gene: NA
J gene: TRBJ1-1
clone size: NA
V gene: TRBV19
CDR3 protein: CASSTTGNTEAFF
CDR3 DNA: TGTGCCAGTAGCACAACAGGGAACACTGAAGCTTTCTTT

D gene: TRBD1
J gene: TRBJ2-7
clone size: NA
V gene: TRBV5-1
CDR3 protein: CASSLVTTGQPYEQYF
CDR3 DNA: TGCGCCAGCAGCTTGGTTACCACGGGACAGCCCTACGAGCAGTACTTC

D gene: NA
J gene: TRBJ2-7
clone size: NA
V gene: TRBV29-1
CDR3 protein: CSVGGGTGFSYEQYF
CDR3 DNA: TGCAGCGTTGGGGGGGGCACAGGGTTCTCCTACGAGCAGTACTTC

D gene: NA
J gene: TRBJ1-5
clone size: once
V gene: TRBV27
CDR3 protein: CASSPRQALLSPQHF
CDR3 DNA: TGTGCCAGCAGTCCCCGACAGGCTCTCCTATCGCCCCAGCATTTT

D gene: NA
J gene: TRBJ2-1
clone size: NA
V gene: TRBV7-2
CDR3 protein: CASSLTGYEQFF
CDR3 DNA: TGTGCCAGCAGCCTTACAGGGTATGAGCAGTTCTTC

D gene: NA
J gene: TRBJ2-2
clone size: NA
V gene: TRBV7-3
CDR3 protein: CASSTTANTGELFF
CDR3 DNA: TGTGCCAGCAGCACGACAGCGAACACCGGGGAGCTGTTTTTT